The 9 T cell receptor beta chains given below trace back to one sample, sequenced in a study of shared clonotypes between healthy human individuals. The data were produced by immunoSEQ multiplex PCR, yet TCRdb's version contains in-frame clones alone and is incomplete. This table holds 450,000 to 500,000 clones, over 65% found once. Sequenced sample: PBMCs. These receptors originate from a woman aged 35 to 49 in good health. Some clones in this sample may be carry-over from other donors' samples.

The chain is built from TRBV6-5 and TRBJ2-1, with 7 bases identical to TRBD2. Germline values: CDR1 MNHEY, CDR2 SVGAGI. The V gene end was trimmed by 2 bases and the J gene end by 5 bases; junction bases not matched to a gene: 6. The CDR3 has 15 residues. The CDR3 DNA is TGTGCCAGCAGTTACGAGGCTAGCGGTCACAATGAGCAGTTCTTC. Protein product: CASSYEASGHNEQFF.

This rearrangement joins TRBV2 to TRBJ2-7; D is unresolved. V was pared by 6 bases and J by 5 bases, with 8 bases between. The V gene's germline CDR1 is SNHLY and CDR2 FYNNEI. The CDR3 has 11 amino acids. The CDR3 loop reads CASSIGNEQYF. The DNA for the CDR3 is TGTGCCAGCAGCATAGGTAACGAGCAGTACTTC.

This clone was found a few times. J is TRBJ2-7 and V is TRBV7-9; D is ambiguous. Germline CDR1 is SEHNR and CDR2 is FQNEAQ (reference sequence). The V end was cut by 1 base, the J end by 6 bases, with 13 bases between. The CDR3 has 14 amino acids. CDR3 in DNA: TGTGCCAGCAGCTTAGGGCCCCCCGCCCCCGAGCAGTACTTC. Translated: CASSLGPPAPEQYF.

The chain couples TRBV4-2 to TRBJ2-3; TRBD2 agrees at 10 bases. Germline trimming cut 4 bases from V and 3 bases from J; bases unmatched to any gene: 4. This CDR3 contains 15 residues. Germline V lookup: CDR1 LGHNA, CDR2 YNFKEQ. The CDR3 sequence: CASSPLAGETDTQYF. The CDR3 DNA is TGTGCCAGCAGCCCCCTAGCGGGAGAAACAGATACGCAGTATTTT.

The sample holds a few counts of this clone. This sequence joins TRBV5-6 and TRBJ1-2; D not certain. Trimming took off 6 bases at V and 4 bases at J, with 16 bases between the two ends. The germline gives CDR1 SGHDT, CDR2 YYEEEE. The length of the CDR3 is 14 residues. The CDR3 loop reads CASTWARLGYGYTF. CDR3 in DNA: TGTGCCAGCACCTGGGCTCGATTAGGCTATGGCTACACCTTC.

The chain joins TRBV5-1 to TRBJ2-5; either TRBD1 or TRBD2 may fit D (5 bases each). The germline CDR1 and CDR2 sequences are SGHRS and YFSETQ. Trimming left V 4 bases short and J 2 bases short, with 12 bases between. This CDR3 is 14 amino acids long. This chain's CDR3 is CASSPDGAQETQYF. CDR3 in DNA: TGCGCCAGCAGCCCGGACGGGGCTCAAGAGACCCAGTACTTC.

The chain joins TRBV28 to TRBJ2-7; D unresolved. The CDR3 consists of 15 residues. The V end lost 3 bases, the J end lost 0 bases, and 12 bases lay between the germline ends. Germline assignment: CDR1 MDHEN and CDR2 SYDVKM. This CDR3 reads CASSFRASYSYEQYF. The CDR3 nucleotides read TGTGCCAGCAGTTTTAGAGCGAGCTACTCCTACGAGCAGTACTTC. Combining the CDR3 with reference TRBV28 and TRBJ2-7 gives the whole variable domain DVKVTQSSRYLVKRTGEKVFLECVQDMDHENMFWYRQDPGLGLRLIYFSYDVKMKEKGDIPEGYSVSREKKERFSLILESASTNQTSMYLCASSFRASYSYEQYFGPGTRLTVT.

This chain uses TRBV7-3 with TRBJ2-1, with D tentatively TRBD1 (6 bases). The CDR3 loop spans 14 amino acids. The germline V and J ends were trimmed by 4 bases and 6 bases, with 13 bases remaining between them. Germline assignment: CDR1 SGHTA and CDR2 FQGTGA. CDR3 coding DNA: TGTGCCAGCAGCTCGGGGACAACTCGCAATGAGCAGTTCTTC. Its translation is CASSSGTTRNEQFF. Full variable domain (remainder filled in from reference TRBV7-3 and TRBJ2-1): GAGVSQTPSNKVTEKGKYVELRCDPISGHTALYWYRQSLGQGPEFLIYFQGTGAADDSGLPNDRFFAVRPEGSVSTLKIQRTERGDSAVYLCASSSGTTRNEQFFGPGTRLTVL.

This clone was counted only a few times. The rearrangement uses TRBV6-5 and TRBJ2-5, with a possible D match to TRBD1 (6 bases). CDR1 is MNHEY and CDR2 is SVGAGI in the germline V gene. V was clipped by 6 bases and J by 2 bases, with 16 bases between them. There are 15 residues in the CDR3. CDR3 in DNA: TGTGCCAGCAGCAGGTTACCGGACAGACAAGAGACCCAGTACTTC. Protein sequence: CASSRLPDRQETQYF.